Sequencing of this T cell receptor (beta chain) was carried out in a study of PD-L1 blockade in urothelial cancer. Spike-ins of synthetic TCR analog templates went into each PCR. Generated by immunoSEQ multiplex PCR, the TCRdb table keeps only in-frame clones and is missing some. The sample lists 48,000 or so clones, roughly 89% occurring once. Time point noted: pretreatment peripheral blood. Locally advanced or metastatic urothelial carcinoma was diagnosed in the patients. The sample was PBMCs, taken around atezolizumab (anti-PD-L1) treatment. The sequence came from a woman aged 55-69 years with urothelial cancer.

CDR3 loop: CASSLQGNYGYTF. In DNA, the CDR3 is TGTGCCAGCAGTTTACAGGGAAACTATGGCTACACCTTC. The V and J genes are TRBV28 and TRBJ1-2, with D possibly TRBD1 on 5 matching bases. There are 13 residues in the CDR3. Deletions cut 2 bases from V and 2 bases from J, with 6 bases between. Germline loops: CDR1 MDHEN, CDR2 SYDVKM.